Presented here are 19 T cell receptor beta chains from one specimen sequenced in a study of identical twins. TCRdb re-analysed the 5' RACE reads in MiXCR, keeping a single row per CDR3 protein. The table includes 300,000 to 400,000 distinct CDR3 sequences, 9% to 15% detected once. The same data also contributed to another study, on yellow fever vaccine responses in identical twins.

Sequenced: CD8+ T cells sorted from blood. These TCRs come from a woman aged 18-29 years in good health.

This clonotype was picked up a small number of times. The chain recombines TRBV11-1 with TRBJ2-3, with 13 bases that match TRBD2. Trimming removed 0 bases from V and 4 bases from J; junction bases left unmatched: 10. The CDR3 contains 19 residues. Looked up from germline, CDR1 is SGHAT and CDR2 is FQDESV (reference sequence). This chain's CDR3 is CASSLAPGLAGLVADTQYF. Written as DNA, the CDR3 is TGTGCCAGCAGCTTAGCACCGGGACTAGCGGGGCTGGTGGCAGATACGCAGTATTTT.

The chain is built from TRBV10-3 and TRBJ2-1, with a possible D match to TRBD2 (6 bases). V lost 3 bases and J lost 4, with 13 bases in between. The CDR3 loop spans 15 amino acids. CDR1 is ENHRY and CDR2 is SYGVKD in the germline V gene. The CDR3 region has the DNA TGTGCCATCAGTGATCGGGACTCCGTTTACAATGAGCAGTTCTTC. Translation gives CAISDRDSVYNEQFF.

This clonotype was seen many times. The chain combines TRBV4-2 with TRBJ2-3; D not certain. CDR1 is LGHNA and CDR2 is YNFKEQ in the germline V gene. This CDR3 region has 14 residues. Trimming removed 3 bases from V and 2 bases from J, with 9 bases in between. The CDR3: CASSHRIDTDTQYF. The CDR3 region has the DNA TGTGCCAGCAGCCATCGGATTGACACAGATACGCAGTATTTT.

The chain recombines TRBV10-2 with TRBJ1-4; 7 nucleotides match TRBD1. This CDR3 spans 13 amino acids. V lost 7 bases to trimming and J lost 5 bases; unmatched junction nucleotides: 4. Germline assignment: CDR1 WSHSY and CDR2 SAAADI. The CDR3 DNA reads TGCGCCAGCAAGCAGGGGGAAAATGAAAAACTGTTTTTT. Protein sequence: CASKQGENEKLFF.

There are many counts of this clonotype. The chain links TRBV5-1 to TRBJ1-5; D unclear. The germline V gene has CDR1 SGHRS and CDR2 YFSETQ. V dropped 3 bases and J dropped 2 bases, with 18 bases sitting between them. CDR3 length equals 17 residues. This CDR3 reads CASSYRIYSAGNQPQHF. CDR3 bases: TGCGCCAGCAGCTACCGAATTTACTCAGCGGGCAATCAGCCCCAGCATTTT.

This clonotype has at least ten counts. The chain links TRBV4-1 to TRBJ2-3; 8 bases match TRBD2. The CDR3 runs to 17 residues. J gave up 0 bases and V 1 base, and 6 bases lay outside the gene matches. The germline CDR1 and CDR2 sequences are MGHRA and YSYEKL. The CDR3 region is CASSQGPGGGSTDTQYF. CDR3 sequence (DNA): TGCGCCAGCAGCCAAGGTCCGGGGGGGGGTAGCACAGATACGCAGTATTTT.

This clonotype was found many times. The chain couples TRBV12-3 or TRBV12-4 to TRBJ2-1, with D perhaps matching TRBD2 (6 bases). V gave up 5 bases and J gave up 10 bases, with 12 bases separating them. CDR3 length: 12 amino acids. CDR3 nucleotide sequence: TGTGCCAGCAGTAAGGAGGGCCGAGAGCAGTTCTTC. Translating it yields CASSKEGREQFF.

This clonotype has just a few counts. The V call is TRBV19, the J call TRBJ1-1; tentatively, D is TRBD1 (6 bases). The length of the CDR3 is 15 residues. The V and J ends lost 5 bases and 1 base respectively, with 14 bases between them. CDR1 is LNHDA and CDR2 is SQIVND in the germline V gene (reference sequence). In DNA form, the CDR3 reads TGTGCCAGTAGTCTACCATTGACAGGGAACACTGAAGCTTTCTTT. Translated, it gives CASSLPLTGNTEAFF.

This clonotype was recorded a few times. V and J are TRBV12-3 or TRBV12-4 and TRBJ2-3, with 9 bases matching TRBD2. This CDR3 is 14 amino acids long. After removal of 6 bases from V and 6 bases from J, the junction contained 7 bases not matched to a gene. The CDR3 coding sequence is TGTGCCAGCAGCGTAGCGGGAGTTGGGGATACGCAGTATTTT. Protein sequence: CASSVAGVGDTQYF.

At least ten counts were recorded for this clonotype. This CDR3 is CASSVGLGSYNEQFF. In DNA form, the CDR3 reads TGTGCCAGCAGTGTGGGACTAGGGTCTTACAATGAGCAGTTCTTC. The V gene is TRBV27, the J gene TRBJ2-1, with 8 bases matching TRBD2. CDR1 and CDR2 from the germline V gene are MNHEY and SMNVEV (reference sequence). The trim removed 5 bases at V and 4 bases at J, leaving 7 bases unmatched. The CDR3 runs 15 residues.

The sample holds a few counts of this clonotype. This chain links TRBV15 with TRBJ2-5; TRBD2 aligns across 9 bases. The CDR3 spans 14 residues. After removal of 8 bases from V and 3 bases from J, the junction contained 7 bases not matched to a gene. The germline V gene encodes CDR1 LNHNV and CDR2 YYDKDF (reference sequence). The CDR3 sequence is CATGQSSGEETQYF. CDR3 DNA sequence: TGTGCCACCGGACAATCTAGCGGGGAAGAGACCCAGTACTTC.

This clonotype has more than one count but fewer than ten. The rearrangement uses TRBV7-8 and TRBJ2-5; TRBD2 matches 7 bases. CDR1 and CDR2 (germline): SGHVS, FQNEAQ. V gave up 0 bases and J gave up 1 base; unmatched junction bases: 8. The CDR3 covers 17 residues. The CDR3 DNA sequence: TGTGCCAGCAGCTTAGCTCGGGGACTACTTGGCCAAGAGACCCAGTACTTC. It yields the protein CASSLARGLLGQETQYF.

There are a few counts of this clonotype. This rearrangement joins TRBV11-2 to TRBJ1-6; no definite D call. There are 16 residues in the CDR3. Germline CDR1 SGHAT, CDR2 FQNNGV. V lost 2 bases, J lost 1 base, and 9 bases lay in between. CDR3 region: CASSLSQRSYNSPLHF. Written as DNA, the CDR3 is TGTGCCAGCAGCTTAAGCCAAAGGTCCTATAATTCACCCCTCCACTTT.

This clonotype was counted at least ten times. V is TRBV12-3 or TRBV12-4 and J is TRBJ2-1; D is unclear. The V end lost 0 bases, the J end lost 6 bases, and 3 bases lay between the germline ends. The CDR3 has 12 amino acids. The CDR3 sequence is CASSLAGNEQFF. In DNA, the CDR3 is TGTGCCAGCAGTTTAGCTGGCAATGAGCAGTTCTTC.

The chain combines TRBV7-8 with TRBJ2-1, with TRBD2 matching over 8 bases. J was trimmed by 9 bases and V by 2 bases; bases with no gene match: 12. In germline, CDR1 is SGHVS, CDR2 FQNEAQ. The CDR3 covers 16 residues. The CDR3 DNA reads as TGTGCCAGCAGCTTATTTGTGAGGACTAGCCTGGTTGAGCAGTTCTTC. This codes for CASSLFVRTSLVEQFF.

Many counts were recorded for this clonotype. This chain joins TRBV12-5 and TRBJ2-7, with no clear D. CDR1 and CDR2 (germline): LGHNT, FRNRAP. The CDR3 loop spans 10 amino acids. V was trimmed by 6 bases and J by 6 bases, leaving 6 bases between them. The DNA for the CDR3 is TGTGCTAGTGGGACACTCGAGCAGTACGTC. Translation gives CASGTLEQYV.

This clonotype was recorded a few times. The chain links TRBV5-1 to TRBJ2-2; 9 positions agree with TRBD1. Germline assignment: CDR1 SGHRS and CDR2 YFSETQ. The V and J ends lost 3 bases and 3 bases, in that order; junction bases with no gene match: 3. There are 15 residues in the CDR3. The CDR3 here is CASSWDREHTGELFF. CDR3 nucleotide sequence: TGCGCCAGCAGCTGGGACAGGGAGCACACCGGGGAGCTGTTTTTT.

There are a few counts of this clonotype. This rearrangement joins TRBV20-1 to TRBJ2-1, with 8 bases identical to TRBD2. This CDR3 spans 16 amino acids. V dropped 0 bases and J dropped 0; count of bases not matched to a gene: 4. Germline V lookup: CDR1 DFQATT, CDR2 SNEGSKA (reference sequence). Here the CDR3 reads CSARDSGASSYNEQFF. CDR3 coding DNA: TGCAGTGCTAGAGATAGCGGGGCGAGCTCCTACAATGAGCAGTTCTTC.

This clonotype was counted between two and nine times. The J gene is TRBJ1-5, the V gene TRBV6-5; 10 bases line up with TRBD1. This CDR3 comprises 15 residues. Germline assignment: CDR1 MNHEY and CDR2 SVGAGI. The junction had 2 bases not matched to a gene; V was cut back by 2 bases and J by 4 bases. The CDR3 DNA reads TGTGCCAGCAGTTACGGGACAGGGGTGAATCAGCCCCAGCATTTT. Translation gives CASSYGTGVNQPQHF.